Shown below are 13 T cell receptor beta chains from a single sample sequenced in a study of shared clonotypes between healthy human individuals. CD45RO negativity and positive selection for CCR7 defined naive CD8 cells, a population that excluded terminally differentiated effector memory CD45RA+ cells. Method: immunoSEQ multiplex PCR; TCRdb's copy keeps in-frame clones and lacks some. The repertoire has under 2,000,000 clones, just under 95% of them found once; the top ten carry roughly 1.2%. The sequenced sample was naive CD8+ T cells sorted from blood. The receptor source for this set is a young man in good health.

The rearrangement joins TRBV13 to TRBJ1-1, with 9 nucleotides matching TRBD1. This CDR3 region has 15 residues. V dropped 1 base and J dropped 4; count of bases not matched to a gene: 4. CDR1 is PRHDT and CDR2 is FYEKMQ in the germline V gene (reference sequence). Here the CDR3 DNA reads TGTGCCAGCAGCTTAGAGGGACAGGGAAGCACTGAAGCTTTCTTT. Its translation: CASSLEGQGSTEAFF.

The chain joins TRBV7-8 to TRBJ2-5; either TRBD1 or TRBD2 may supply D (7 bases each). This CDR3 region has 21 residues. V was shortened by 4 bases and J by 4 bases, with 34 bases between the two germline ends. In germline, CDR1 is SGHVS, CDR2 FQNEAQ. The CDR3 region is CASSYLWSGAKGGGTTETQYF. Here the CDR3 DNA reads TGTGCCAGCAGCTACCTGTGGAGCGGGGCGAAGGGAGGGGGCACCACAGAGACCCAGTACTTC.

V is TRBV19 and J is TRBJ2-2, with D perhaps matching TRBD1 (5 bases). Germline lookup yields CDR1 LNHDA and CDR2 SQIVND (reference sequence). Trimming took off 3 bases at V and 0 bases at J, with 8 bases between the two ends. The CDR3 has 15 amino acids. CDR3 nucleotides: TGTGCCAGTAGTATCTCCAGGGCGAACACCGGGGAGCTGTTTTTT. It encodes CASSISRANTGELFF.

The rearrangement uses TRBV27 and TRBJ2-1, with D hard to call. Per the germline V gene, CDR1 is MNHEY and CDR2 is SMNVEV (reference sequence). This CDR3 spans 12 amino acids. Deletions cut 7 bases from V and 6 bases from J, with 10 bases between. The CDR3 spells CASNNFRNEQFF. CDR3 bases: TGTGCCAGCAACAATTTTCGCAATGAGCAGTTCTTC.

The chain couples TRBV2 to TRBJ2-7; no reliable D call. There are 13 residues in the CDR3. Germline V gene sequence: CDR1 SNHLY, CDR2 FYNNEI. Trimming stripped 5 bases from V and 3 bases from J, with 11 bases between. CDR3 nucleotide sequence: TGTGCCAGCAGTCCCCGTGGCGGCTACGAGCAGTACTTC. Translation: CASSPRGGYEQYF. The whole variable domain, remainder taken from reference TRBV2 and TRBJ2-7, is EPEVTQTPSHQVTQMGQEVILRCVPISNHLYFYWYRQILGQKVEFLVSFYNNEISEKSEIFDDQFSVERPDGSNFTLKIRSTKLEDSAMYFCASSPRGGYEQYFGPGTRLTVT.

This rearrangement joins TRBV7-9 to TRBJ2-2; D may be TRBD1 (5 bases). Germline V gene lookup returns CDR1 SEHNR and CDR2 FQNEAQ (reference sequence). Deletions cut 8 bases from V and 0 bases from J, with 13 bases between. This CDR3 spans 15 amino acids. The CDR3 bases are TGTGCCAGCGGCCTAGACAGCGCGAACACCGGGGAGCTGTTTTTT. It is translated as CASGLDSANTGELFF. Together with reference TRBV7-9 and TRBJ2-2, the CDR3 gives the full variable domain: DTGVSQNPRHKITKRGQNVTFRCDPISEHNRLYWYRQTLGQGPEFLTYFQNEAQLEKSRLLSDRFSAERPKGSFSTLEIQRTEQGDSAMYLCASGLDSANTGELFFGEGSRLTVL.

This clone was found once. The chain carries TRBV5-6 and TRBJ2-1; D not resolved. V dropped 1 base and J dropped 7 bases, with 6 bases sitting between them. Germline V gene lookup returns CDR1 SGHDT and CDR2 YYEEEE. The CDR3 is 12 residues long. The CDR3 is CASSLLRNEQFF. CDR3 bases: TGTGCCAGCAGCTTGCTACGGAATGAGCAGTTCTTC.

This chain links TRBV27 with TRBJ1-1; TRBD1 aligns across 9 bases. CDR1 MNHEY and CDR2 SMNVEV come from the germline V gene (reference sequence). V shed 7 bases and J 3 bases; nucleotides not matched to a gene: 12. The CDR3 extends over 16 amino acids. CDR3 nucleotides: TGTGCCAGCACCCCTTCTATGGGGGACAGGGACACTGAAGCTTTCTTT. Encoded protein: CASTPSMGDRDTEAFF.

The chain recombines TRBV6-1 with TRBJ2-7; a weak D match, TRBD2 (6 bases). The CDR3 covers 11 residues. The V end was cut by 7 bases, the J end by 7 bases, with 11 bases between. The V gene's germline CDR1 is MNHNS and CDR2 SASEGT. The CDR3 bases are TGTGCCAGCACGGAGGGCCGTGAGCAGTACTTC. Translating it yields CASTEGREQYF.

The gene calls are TRBV28 and TRBJ1-2, with a tentative D call TRBD1 (6 bases). CDR1 MDHEN and CDR2 SYDVKM come from the germline V gene. Trimming removed 4 bases from V and 1 base from J, with 13 bases in between. The CDR3 has 15 residues. CDR3 sequence reads: CASSYRTANNYGYTF. CDR3 in DNA: TGTGCCAGCAGTTATCGGACAGCTAATAACTATGGCTACACCTTC.

V usage is TRBV5-1 and J usage is TRBJ2-1, with TRBD2 matching 10 bases. The V segment lost 0 bases and the J segment 6 bases; nucleotides outside the gene matches: 6. Germline V gene lookup returns CDR1 SGHRS and CDR2 YFSETQ. This CDR3 has 16 residues. CDR3 DNA sequence: TGCGCCAGCAGCTTGGCCCCGGCTAGCGGGGGCAATGAGCAGTTCTTC. This gives the protein CASSLAPASGGNEQFF.

CDR3: CASSLDRTYEQYF. As DNA, the CDR3 is TGTGCCAGCAGTCTGGACCGTACCTACGAGCAGTACTTC. V gene TRBV25-1 combines with J gene TRBJ2-7, with D unclear. Germline V gives CDR1 MGHDK, CDR2 SYGVNS. Trimming took off 5 bases at V and 2 bases at J, with 10 bases between the two ends. This CDR3 has 13 residues.

J is TRBJ2-5 and V is TRBV27; 7 nucleotides line up with TRBD1. This CDR3 has 14 amino acids. Looked up from germline, CDR1 is MNHEY and CDR2 is SMNVEV (reference sequence). V trimming: 5 bases; J trimming: 4 bases; junction bases outside the gene matches: 7. CDR3 DNA: TGTGCCAGCAGTCACCCGGGACAGAGAGAGACCCAGTACTTC. It encodes CASSHPGQRETQYF.